Described below is a single TCR beta chain sequence and its context. The antigen is not known. Germline lookup yields CDR1 MGHRA and CDR2 YSYEKL. The CDR3 has 16 amino acids. Trimming removed 0 bases from V and 4 bases from J, with 12 bases in between. The sample originates from a study of T-cell reconstitution after alpha-beta-depleted transplantation in children. The TCRbeta library incorporated unique molecular identifiers. A single record per CDR3 protein comes from TCRdb applying MiXCR to the PCR reads. The sample yields 300,000 to 350,000 distinct CDR3 sequences, under 20% seen once. Broader study findings: At one year after transplant, newly produced T cells mostly accounted for T-cell counts and diversity. By about two months after transplant, alpha-beta T cells reportedly arose from several hundred graft clones that had expanded.

V usage is TRBV4-1 and J usage is TRBJ1-4; no firm D call. The sequenced sample was PBMCs, mostly from graft donor cells, obtained 360 days after TCRalphabeta/CD19-depleted stem cell transplant. This sequence originates from a male patient between 2 and 10 years old who had a stem cell transplant for acute lymphoblastic leukemia, so the T cells may come from the graft donor. The CDR3: CASSQDGTDLNEKLFF. In nucleotides, the CDR3 is TGCGCCAGCAGCCAAGATGGTACGGACCTTAATGAAAAACTGTTTTTT.